This record covers a single T cell receptor (beta chain). V shed 5 bases, J shed 0 bases, and the junction held 7 bases outside the gene matches. CDR1 is LNHDA, CDR2 SQIVND, per germline (reference sequence). This CDR3 has 16 residues. Original handling: Researchers report that nucleated cell counts were estimated from reference gene primer amplification. Method: immunoSEQ multiplex PCR; TCRdb's copy keeps in-frame clones and lacks some. V and J calls and clone size are as listed in that table; D and trimming were resolved from the DNA. The sample has over 150,000 clones, approximately 84% seen once. The sample comes from a study of blood T cell repertoires in COVID-19. Study information: T cells, B-cell-depleted T cells, or PBMCs provided the cDNA or gDNA that served as material.

One Seattle source followed patients from active infection through their disease course. Sequencing was done on a sample of peripheral blood. This chain joins TRBV19 and TRBJ1-5, with 7 bases matching TRBD1. This sequence was found in a woman aged 60 to 75 with COVID-19, enrolled during active disease. The CDR3: CASSRMDRTSNQPQHF. As DNA, the CDR3 is TGTGCCAGTAGTCGGATGGACAGGACTAGCAATCAGCCCCAGCATTTT.